This paragraph covers one T cell receptor (beta chain) sequence. This clonotype showed up just a few times. The clone's antigen remains unknown. No base-level quality is on record; no much larger clone is a single base apart. The germline V gene provides CDR1 MDHEN and CDR2 SYDVKM. The CDR3 spans 14 residues, from the cysteine through the phenylalanine. The CDR3 DNA has 42 bases and is translated from base 1. V is pruned by 5 bases and J by 4 bases, leaving 7 bases of the junction without a gene match. This record belongs to a study of blood T cells in healthy people across ages (dated by TCRdb to between 2014 and 2016). A note on the overall study: In model experiments, roughly one uniquely barcoded TCR beta cDNA molecule per two T cells was captured by template switching. The study measured age-related changes in TCR beta repertoire diversity using deep sequencing normalized with unique cDNA molecular identifiers. Donors were grouped into four age groups: young (average roughly 15 years), middle-aged (39), aged (62) and long-lived (less than 85). Donors of different ages were randomly distributed across sequencing lanes to avoid experimental bias. For two donors (one aged 18 to 30 and one aged 80 or older), the study analyzed two additional independent replicas of 1 million unique cDNA reads from the same blood draw. What the research found in general, with its limitations: The CMV infection status of donors was not known, potentially confounding age-related changes in expanded clonotypes. Conclusive comparison of naive and antigen-experienced compartments was prevented by the profiling of bulk unsorted PBMCs. Observed TCR beta diversity correlated strongly with the percentage of naive T cells measured by flow cytometry. Compared with the aged group, the long-lived group had more naive CD4+ T cells, fewer expanded clones and increased TCR diversity, a pattern suggesting age selection. Observed TCR beta diversity per million T cells fell roughly linearly with age, and a significant reduction was already apparent by age roughly 40. Estimates of total diversity from one million sequenced T cells were regarded as lower bounds and underestimates.

The 39 donors, aged roughly 6 to 95 years, were systemically healthy Caucasian individuals from Russia. Each donor gave about 9.7 milliliters of peripheral blood, drawn into EDTA-treated Vacutainer tubes. Ficoll-Paque density-gradient centrifugation was used to isolate PBMCs, with at least 6.5 million per sample. Trizol reagent was used to extract total RNA from the PBMCs, yielding at least 5 micrograms per sample. For every donor, an aliquot of PBMCs went through flow cytometry to measure the percentages of naive CD45RAhigh/CD27high T cells. Library creation used 5' RACE. TCRdb lists the instrument as Illumina HiSeq 2500. A second about 7 to 12 cycle PCR used a sample-barcoded 5' primer and a J-beta primer mix. A template-switch 5' adaptor carrying 12 random nucleotides introduced a unique molecular identifier onto each TCR beta cDNA molecule. Each sample yielded at least 2.5 million CDR3-containing paired-end reads. The Mint cDNA synthesis kit, primed by a TRBC-specific oligonucleotide, was used to synthesize first-strand cDNA from all RNA. After uracil-DNA glycosylase treatment, a first 18-cycle PCR used universal primers M1SS and BC2_uni_R on all cDNA. In the original analysis: Normalization of each sample was performed by random selection of 1 million high-quality reads, each carrying a distinct molecular identifier. Reads with shared molecular identifiers were discarded instead of being binned into consensus sequences. MiTCR, run with a Q25 quality threshold and the strictest error-elimination algorithm, handled CDR3 identification, clonotype clustering and error correction. A nonparametric unseen species model with Euler transformation was used to estimate a lower bound on total TCR beta diversity. TCRdb handled the public reads itself, with Q25 trimming in fastp and clone calling in MiXCR, and kept productive beta chains. Records with the same CDR3 protein are collapsed into one entry carrying the most frequent genes and DNA. The V and J calls here are based on TCRdb, not the publication. This sample has about 970,000 distinct CDR3 sequences in its table, and roughly half of those were observed once. The ten largest make up around 21% of the sample.

The TCR originated in a woman in her sixties in good health. The V and J segments used are TRBV28 and TRBJ2-7; 8 junctional bases match TRBD2. Material: blood. CDR3 region: CASSQPGTSYEQYF. The sequenced DNA is TGTGCCAGCAGTCAACCAGGGACTAGTTACGAGCAGTACTTC.